Sequencing of this T cell receptor beta chain was carried out in a study of tumor-infiltrating lymphocytes in primary liver carcinoma. At the level of the study: Male and female patients aged 30 to 69 years made up the cohort. Study observations and caveats: Tumors significantly exceeded blood in top-250-clone fraction (p = 0.039). Appearing in all five tumor regions was true of only about 8-24% of top clones.

TCR beta cDNA came from approximately 540 ng total RNA, primed with a constant-region primer. Slightly modified ARM-PCR, run as three nested multiplex PCR rounds, produced the TCR beta libraries. The opening two PCR rounds, 10 cycles each, paired TRBV1-TRBV30 forward primers with a C-beta reverse primer. TCRdb called the multiplex PCR reads again in MiXCR, with one record for every CDR3 protein. Here the sample spans 45,000 to 55,000 distinct CDR3 sequences, 70% to 80% being singletons. DNA and RNA were both co-extracted from approximately 20-30 mg of bulk tissue that had not been sorted. Of note for this clonotype: Its antigen remains unknown. The junction departs from the called germline gene at one end, perhaps through a read error.

The CDR3 sequence is 15 residues long. Germline V gene lookup returns CDR1 MGHRA and CDR2 YSYEKL. Source material: liver tumor tissue from sampling region 2. Subset here: tumor region T2, inferior pole. The rearrangement links TRBV4-1 to TRBJ2-1; perhaps TRBD2 as D (5 bases). The TCR sequence derives from a man aged 35-49 years with primary liver carcinoma and hepatitis B virus infection. Here the CDR3 reads CTSSQELTGGNEQFF. As DNA, the CDR3 is TGCACCAGCAGCCAAGAGTTAACTGGCGGGAATGAGCAGTTCTTC.